The sequence of this T cell receptor (beta chain) was determined in a study of blood T cell repertoires in COVID-19. Study at large: Acute and convalescent COVID-19 samples came from the United States, Italy and Spain. PBMCs, B-cell-depleted T cells, or T cells provided the cDNA or gDNA that made up the material.

Per germline, CDR1 WSHSY and CDR2 SAAADI. Trimming at V came to 5 bases and at J to 7 bases, leaving 7 bases not matched to a gene. The CDR3 runs 14 residues. Original handling: Nucleated cell counts were estimated from reference gene primer amplification. Assay: immunoSEQ multiplex PCR; the TCRdb copy retains only in-frame clones and omits some. V and J calls and clone size follow that table, whereas D and trimming were derived from the DNA. The repertoire holds 150,000 to 200,000 clones, with around 85% as singletons. The source of this sequence is a woman aged 60-70 years with acute or convalescent COVID-19. The sequenced material came from peripheral blood. This chain uses TRBV10-2 with TRBJ1-4; TRBD1 matches at 7 bases. The CDR3 sequence is CASSTGAVGEKLFF. For the CDR3, the DNA is TGCGCCAGCAGTACAGGGGCTGTCGGTGAAAAACTGTTTTTT.